These 3 T cell receptor beta chains were sequenced from one sample in a study of blood T cells in healthy people across ages. A second roughly 6 to 12 cycle PCR used barcoded and J-beta primers. TCRdb passed the 5' RACE reads through MiXCR, listing each CDR3 protein once. The sample has some 920,000 distinct CDR3 sequences; about 53% are singletons. Sequencing was carried out using blood. Receptor source: a woman aged 60-75 years in good health.

The chain carries TRBV27 and TRBJ1-1; D might be TRBD1 (6 bases). Per germline, CDR1 MNHEY and CDR2 SMNVEV (reference sequence). The CDR3 is 14 amino acids. V was cut by 5 bases and J by 0 bases, with 10 bases left in between. The CDR3 is CASSTGRLNTEAFF. In DNA, the CDR3 is TGTGCCAGCAGTACAGGGCGCTTGAACACTGAAGCTTTCTTT.

This chain uses TRBV27 with TRBJ1-5, with D possibly TRBD1 on 6 matching bases. Trimming stripped 2 bases from V and 2 bases from J, with 10 bases between. The CDR3 is made up of 15 amino acids. Per germline, CDR1 MNHEY and CDR2 SMNVEV (reference sequence). CDR3 nucleotide sequence: TGTGCCAGCAGTTTAGGGACATTAGGCAATCAGCCCCAGCATTTT. Translating gives CASSLGTLGNQPQHF.

J is TRBJ2-1 and V is TRBV14, with D unclear. Trimming left V 6 bases short and J 9 bases short, with 12 bases between. Germline loops: CDR1 SGHDN, CDR2 FVKESK. The CDR3 has 12 amino acids. CDR3 amino acids: CASRATWGEQFF. The DNA for the CDR3 is TGTGCCAGCAGGGCGACTTGGGGTGAGCAGTTCTTC.